The rows below give T cell receptor beta chains drawn from one sample of a study of beta chain features in type 1 diabetes. TCRdb's copy holds only in-frame clones and misses some; the assay was immunoSEQ multiplex PCR. Among some 330,000 clones listed, approximately 12% were seen once. The sequenced sample consisted of naive CD4+ T cells from blood. The receptors derive from a young woman with type 1 diabetes. Each CDR3 is given with its conserved first and last residue. The D gene is left open where the match is weak. Clone size is shown for a subset of rows, as once, few, many or a class of expanded clone.

J gene | V gene | clone size | D gene | CDR3 protein | CDR3 DNA
TRBJ2-3 | TRBV2 | few | NA | CASSGTQRGTQYF | TGTGCCAGCAGCGGGACTCAACGTGGTACGCAGTATTTT
TRBJ2-3 | TRBV5-1 | NA | NA | CASSLGLGMVTQYF | TGCGCCAGCAGCTTGGGACTAGGAATGGTTACGCAGTATTTT
TRBJ2-3 | TRBV25-1 | NA | NA | CASSDYDSTDTQYF | TGTGCCAGCAGCGACTACGACAGCACAGATACGCAGTATTTT
TRBJ2-1 | TRBV28 | NA | NA | CASSRTGTVPLPFF | TGTGCCAGCAGCCGTACAGGGACGGTCCCACTCCCGTTCTTC
TRBJ2-5 | TRBV4-1 | few | TRBD1 | CASSQDVGTGRKTQYF | TGCGCCAGCAGCCAAGATGTGGGGACAGGGCGGAAGACCCAGTACTTC
TRBJ1-1 | TRBV29-1 | few | NA | CSAVGPQANTEAFF | TGCAGCGCAGTTGGGCCACAGGCGAACACTGAAGCTTTCTTT
TRBJ2-5 | TRBV28 | once | NA | CASSLAPLTQYF | TGTGCCAGCAGTTTGGCCCCATTGACCCAGTACTTC
TRBJ2-1 | TRBV5-1 | few | TRBD2 | CASGGGSSYNEQFF | TGCGCCAGCGGTGGCGGGAGCTCCTACAATGAGCAGTTCTTC
TRBJ2-3 | TRBV14 | NA | NA | CASSPRLRATDTQYF | TGTGCCAGCAGCCCCCGACTACGAGCCACAGATACGCAGTATTTT
TRBJ1-1 | TRBV14 | NA | NA | CASSHPGSGNTEAFF | TGTGCCAGCAGCCACCCCGGGTCGGGAAACACTGAAGCTTTCTTT
TRBJ1-4 | TRBV20-1 | NA | TRBD1 | CSAVRDRGFF | TGCAGTGCCGTGCGGGACAGGGGGTTTTTT
TRBJ2-7 | TRBV30 | few | TRBD1 | CAWSPGGTYEQYF | TGTGCCTGGAGTCCAGGGGGCACCTACGAGCAGTACTTC
TRBJ1-1 | TRBV4-3 | NA | TRBD1 | CASSLADRDNTEAFF | TGCGCCAGCAGCCTCGCGGACAGGGATAACACTGAAGCTTTCTTT
TRBJ2-3 | TRBV29-1 | few | NA | CSSSGGDTQYF | TGCAGCTCTTCCGGGGGAGATACGCAGTATTTT
TRBJ2-7 | TRBV14 | few | TRBD2 | CASSRLSLAAAYEQYF | TGTGCCAGCAGCCGCCTCTCACTAGCGGCAGCATACGAGCAGTACTTC
TRBJ2-1 | TRBV4-2 | few | NA | CASSSLSDSWEQFF | TGTGCCAGCAGCTCCCTTAGCGACTCTTGGGAGCAGTTCTTC
TRBJ1-6 | TRBV6-4 | few | NA | CASRVDTGNSPLHF | TGTGCCAGCAGAGTAGACACAGGGAATTCACCCCTCCACTTT
TRBJ2-1 | TRBV7-7 | NA | TRBD2 | CASSPGLAGGRHVFF | TGTGCTAGCAGCCCGGGACTAGCGGGGGGTAGACACGTGTTCTTC
TRBJ1-2 | TRBV7-9 | few | TRBD1 | CASSLGGTEPNYGYTF | TGTGCCAGCAGCCTAGGCGGGACAGAACCTAACTATGGCTACACCTTC
TRBJ2-7 | TRBV28 | NA | NA | CASSSADIGKRYEQYF | TGTGCCAGCAGTTCCGCGGATATTGGTAAGCGCTACGAGCAGTACTTC
TRBJ2-7 | TRBV18 | few | NA | CASSPWRSTYEQYF | TGTGCCAGCTCACCATGGAGAAGTACCTACGAGCAGTACTTC
TRBJ1-5 | TRBV7-9 | few | NA | CASSLTGNQPQHF | TGTGCCAGCAGCTTAACAGGGAATCAGCCCCAGCATTTT
TRBJ2-5 | TRBV2 | few | NA | CASSGQAQYF | TGTGCCAGCAGCGGACAAGCCCAGTACTTC
TRBJ2-7 | TRBV28 | NA | TRBD1 | CASSLRRSRDRGPYEQYF | TGTGCCAGCAGTTTAAGAAGGTCCCGGGACAGGGGGCCCTACGAGCAGTACTTC
TRBJ2-7 | TRBV19 | NA | TRBD1 | CASSIGDRRPYEQYF | TGTGCCAGTAGTATCGGGGACAGGAGGCCCTACGAGCAGTACTTC
TRBJ1-1 | TRBV2 | few | NA | CASSDLGWGNTEAFF | TGTGCCAGCAGTGATTTAGGTTGGGGCAACACTGAAGCTTTCTTT
TRBJ2-1 | TRBV15 | NA | NA | CATSRVGLPYNEQFF | TGTGCCACCAGCAGAGTCGGACTGCCCTACAATGAGCAGTTCTTC
TRBJ2-1 | TRBV12-5 | few | NA | CASGLAGGNEQFF | TGTGCTAGTGGTTTAGCGGGCGGCAATGAGCAGTTCTTC
TRBJ1-5 | TRBV30 | NA | NA | CAWSVVQNNQPQHF | TGTGCCTGGAGTGTCGTACAGAACAATCAGCCCCAGCATTTT
TRBJ2-2 | TRBV5-6 | few | NA | CASSSRMNTGELFF | TGTGCCAGCAGCTCTCGTATGAACACCGGGGAGCTGTTTTTT
TRBJ2-7 | TRBV19 | few | NA | CASAFAGGVQYF | TGTGCCAGTGCATTTGCCGGAGGGGTCCAGTACTTC
TRBJ2-1 | TRBV30 | NA | NA | CAWRWRDHYNEQFF | TGTGCCTGGAGGTGGCGGGACCACTACAATGAGCAGTTCTTC
TRBJ2-7 | TRBV10-3 | few | NA | CAISETDEQYF | TGTGCCATCAGCGAAACGGACGAGCAGTACTTC
TRBJ2-7 | TRBV21-1 | few | NA | CASSKGVQGARNEQYF | TGTGCCAGCAGCAAAGGGGTCCAGGGGGCGCGGAACGAGCAGTACTTC
TRBJ2-1 | TRBV6-6 | few | NA | CASSRGWTQAEQFF | TGTGCCAGCAGTCGCGGGTGGACGCAGGCTGAGCAGTTCTTC
TRBJ2-7 | TRBV4-3 | few | TRBD2 | CASSPQLAGEQYF | TGCGCCAGCAGCCCCCAACTAGCGGGAGAGCAGTACTTC
TRBJ2-5 | TRBV30 | few | NA | CAWSVLSSGGTQYF | TGTGCCTGGAGTGTACTGAGTTCCGGGGGGACCCAGTACTTC
TRBJ2-5 | TRBV30 | few | TRBD1 | CAWIPGGGGYGETQYF | TGTGCCTGGATTCCAGGGGGCGGCGGTTATGGAGAGACCCAGTACTTC
TRBJ2-1 | TRBV9 | few | NA | CASSVDLGQVYNEQFF | TGTGCCAGCAGCGTAGATCTGGGGCAGGTCTACAATGAGCAGTTCTTC
TRBJ1-2 | TRBV5-4 | NA | NA | CASTMGGSEAYGYTF | TGTGCCAGCACCATGGGAGGTTCGGAGGCCTATGGCTACACCTTC
TRBJ2-1 | TRBV9 | NA | NA | CASSARGGPDYSEQFF | TGTGCCAGCAGCGCACGAGGGGGTCCCGATTACAGTGAGCAGTTCTTC
TRBJ1-4 | TRBV29-1 | few | NA | CSVGVTSLNEKLFF | TGCAGCGTTGGAGTCACGAGCCTTAATGAAAAACTGTTTTTT
TRBJ1-5 | TRBV6-6 | NA | TRBD1 | CASSYVTGVWPQHF | TGTGCCAGCAGTTATGTGACAGGGGTTTGGCCCCAGCATTTT
TRBJ1-1 | TRBV12-5 | NA | NA | CASAQSGRDEAFF | TGTGCTAGTGCCCAGTCGGGCCGGGATGAAGCTTTCTTT
TRBJ2-1 | TRBV19 | few | TRBD1 | CASRLTGGRNNEQFF | TGTGCCAGTAGATTAACAGGGGGCAGGAACAATGAGCAGTTCTTC
TRBJ2-6 | TRBV7-3 | few | NA | CASSRDSGANVLTF | TGTGCCAGCAGTCGGGACTCTGGGGCCAACGTCCTGACTTTC
TRBJ2-3 | TRBV7-2 | few | NA | CASSFGGRTDTQYF | TGTGCCAGCAGCTTTGGCGGGCGCACAGATACGCAGTATTTT
TRBJ1-1 | TRBV7-2 | few | NA | CASSFGGSTEAFF | TGTGCCAGCAGCTTCGGCGGAAGCACTGAAGCTTTCTTT
TRBJ1-3 | TRBV7-2 | NA | NA | CASSFMFGVSGNTIYF | TGTGCCAGCAGCTTTATGTTCGGTGTATCTGGAAACACCATATATTTT
TRBJ2-1 | TRBV28 | few | TRBD1 | CASLRDRAYNEQFF | TGTGCCAGCCTCCGGGACAGGGCCTACAATGAGCAGTTCTTC
TRBJ2-5 | TRBV7-2 | few | NA | CASSPGGTQETQYF | TGTGCCAGCAGCCCGGGCGGGACCCAAGAGACCCAGTACTTC
TRBJ2-5 | TRBV7-9 | NA | NA | CASSLSLGATQYF | TGTGCCAGCAGCCTCAGTCTCGGAGCGACCCAGTACTTC
TRBJ1-2 | TRBV29-1 | NA | NA | CSVERAGANYGYTF | TGCAGCGTTGAGCGGGCAGGGGCTAACTATGGCTACACCTTC
TRBJ1-2 | TRBV9 | once | NA | CASSVGQGNGYTF | TGTGCCAGCAGCGTAGGGCAGGGCAATGGCTACACCTTC
TRBJ1-2 | TRBV2 | few | NA | CASSARTEGGYGYTF | TGTGCCAGCAGTGCGCGGACGGAAGGGGGATATGGCTACACCTTC
TRBJ2-7 | TRBV5-1 | NA | NA | CASSSHEQYF | TGCGCCAGCAGTAGCCACGAGCAGTACTTC
TRBJ2-7 | TRBV9 | NA | NA | CASSVAQELGEQYF | TGTGCCAGCAGCGTAGCGCAAGAACTCGGCGAGCAGTACTTC
TRBJ2-4 | TRBV4-2 | few | NA | CASSLEGFGQTKNIQYF | TGTGCCAGCAGCCTAGAGGGTTTTGGGCAGACCAAAAACATTCAGTACTTC
TRBJ2-3 | TRBV15 | few | TRBD1 | CATTELRDRATDTQYF | TGTGCCACCACAGAGCTCCGGGACAGGGCCACAGATACGCAGTATTTT